This T cell receptor beta chain was captured by sequencing in a study of blood T cell repertoires in COVID-19 (dated by TCRdb to the early 2020s). For the wider study: Samples from collaborators originated in the United States, Italy and Spain and spanned both the acute and convalescent phases of COVID-19. The prospective study material was composed of cDNA or gDNA derived from T cells, B-cell-depleted T cells, or PBMCs. Subjects who had been exposed to COVID-19, were actively infected with it, or had recovered from it provided the deeply sampled blood TCRbeta repertoires that made up the dataset. The repertoires were released in a freely available public database meant as a resource for research on the immune response to SARS-CoV-2. Samples came from the ongoing ImmuneRACE study (first 160 participants) plus 1,254 subjects from 6 global collaborators. The sample metadata nearly always contained a de-identified subject ID, COVID-19 status, age in years and sex. Where available, HLA class I and class II types were taken from metadata supplied by the sample provider and were not determined by assay-based typing. The study at large found these results: The amount of clinical and demographic metadata varied by source and participant and was provided uncurated.

Turning to this clone: Its antigen is currently not known. Base qualities are not recorded, but no much larger clone differs from it by a single base.

The immunoSEQ Assay, a bias-controlled multiplex PCR, was used to amplify TCRbeta CDR3 regions from genomic DNA. For the original study's pipeline: Nucleated cell counts per sample were estimated from amplification of reference gene primers within the assay. Sequence reads were collapsed and filtered to measure the absolute abundance of every unique TCRbeta CDR3 rearrangement. For each sample, productive Simpson clonality was calculated by taking the square root of Simpson's diversity index across productive rearrangements. Held by TCRdb, this immuneACCESS table contains in-frame sequences only and omits some clones. Under half of the omission traces to an unresolved V gene where checked; the cause of the rest is unknown. The V and J calls and clone size are taken from that table; D and trimming were inferred from the DNA. The sample table holds roughly 430,000 clones, of which roughly 86% were seen once. The ten biggest clones cover roughly 2% of the sample.

CDR1 and CDR2 (LNHDA, SQIVND) derive from the germline V gene (reference sequence). CDR3 length: 17 amino acids, cysteine to phenylalanine. Just the 51-base CDR3 DNA is kept, in frame starting at base 1. V is trimmed back by 5 bases and J by 6 bases, and the junction contains 13 bases that no gene match accounts for. Participants in the prospective study were enrolled through a virtual design, were aged roughly 18 to 100 years, and lived in roughly 25 United States geographic areas. To assign participants to cohorts, the prospective study relied on clinical history that participants themselves reported in a screening survey and a study questionnaire. In the prospective study, whole blood, serum and a nasopharyngeal or oropharyngeal swab were collected from each participant by mobile phlebotomists. Over a roughly 2-month period, participants in the prospective study had the option of providing additional blood draws and questionnaires. Blood samples from the prospective study were shipped frozen or at room temperature prior to DNA extraction.

This chain is built from TRBV19 and TRBJ2-2, with 9 bases in between that match TRBD2. The source is a woman aged 40-49 years with acute COVID-19. Sequenced input: PBMCs or T cells enriched from blood (not recorded which). The DNA is as follows: TGTGCCAGTAGTGTGACTAGCGGCCCGAGTTTCTCCGGGGAGCTGTTTTTT. Its protein is CASSVTSGPSFSGELFF.